What follows are 14 T cell receptor beta chains derived from one specimen sequenced in a study of blood T cell repertoires in COVID-19. Assay used: immunoSEQ multiplex PCR; TCRdb lists only in-frame clones, some missing. This table has 150,000 or so clones, over 70% appearing once. Sequenced material: PBMCs or T cells enriched from blood (not recorded which). Receptors were obtained from a woman in her fifties or sixties who had recovered from COVID-19.

This clone was detected a few times. This rearrangement joins TRBV12-3 or TRBV12-4 to TRBJ1-1, with D unresolved. The V end was cut by 1 base, the J end by 7 bases, with 7 bases between. CDR3 size: 12 residues. CDR3 loop: CASSLVGVEAFF. The CDR3 coding sequence is TGTGCCAGCAGTTTAGTCGGAGTTGAAGCTTTCTTT.

The genes are TRBV7-2 and TRBJ2-5; D is unresolved. CDR3 length: 14 amino acids. From germline, CDR1 is SGHTA and CDR2 FQGNSA. V was shortened by 1 base and J by 5 bases, with 11 bases between the two germline ends. The CDR3, as DNA: TGTGCCAGCAGCTTAGTGTGGGCTTCGGAGACCCAGTACTTC. Encoded protein: CASSLVWASETQYF. Drawing the rest from reference TRBV7-2 and TRBJ2-5, the complete variable domain is GAGVSQSPSNKVTEKGKDVELRCDPISGHTALYWYRQSLGQGLEFLIYFQGNSAPDKSGLPSDRFSAERTGGSVSTLTIQRTQQEDSAVYLCASSLVWASETQYFGPGTRLLVL.

The rearrangement uses TRBV3-1 (or the pseudogene TRBV3-2) and TRBJ1-6; possible D gene TRBD1, 5 bases. V was cut by 10 bases and J by 5 bases, with 18 bases left in between. Germline-derived CDR1 and CDR2 are LGHDT and YNNKEL (reference sequence). CDR3 length: 15 residues. In DNA, the CDR3 is TGTGCCACCAGACCTACCGACAGTAATAATTCACCCCTCCACTTT. Its translation: CATRPTDSNNSPLHF.

The V gene is TRBV5-5, the J gene TRBJ2-5; D may be TRBD1 (6 bases). The CDR3 sequence is 16 residues long. The germline gives CDR1 SGHKS, CDR2 YYEKEE (reference sequence). Trimming pared 4 bases from V and 2 bases from J, leaving 18 bases between. The CDR3 sequence: CASSRQVTRPQETQYF. In DNA form, the CDR3 reads TGTGCCAGCAGCCGACAGGTCACCCGACCTCAAGAGACCCAGTACTTC.

The rearrangement uses TRBV18 and TRBJ1-5, with a weak D call TRBD1 (5 bases). The ends were cut back, 3 bases at V and 2 bases at J, with 17 bases in the middle. Germline V gene sequence: CDR1 KGHSH, CDR2 LQKENI. This CDR3 comprises 17 residues. CDR3 nucleotides: TGTGCCAGCTCACCGTGGCAGGGAGGGATAGGCAATCAGCCCCAGCATTTT. It is translated as CASSPWQGGIGNQPQHF.

This clone was detected only a few times. The chain couples TRBV19 to TRBJ2-3; 9 nucleotides match TRBD2. CDR3 size: 19 residues. V trimming: 5 bases; J trimming: 0 bases; junction bases outside the gene matches: 15. Per the germline V gene, CDR1 is LNHDA and CDR2 is SQIVND (reference sequence). CDR3: CASSPEPPGLAPSTDTQYF. The CDR3 nucleotides read TGTGCCAGTAGTCCCGAACCACCGGGACTAGCTCCTAGCACAGATACGCAGTATTTT.

J is TRBJ1-3 and V is TRBV18; D is undetermined. Germline V gene sequence: CDR1 KGHSH, CDR2 LQKENI. The V end was cut by 1 base, the J end by 0 bases, with 7 bases between. The CDR3 is made up of 15 amino acids. The CDR3 here is CASSPRTFSGNTIYF. CDR3 DNA sequence: TGTGCCAGCTCACCACGGACTTTCTCTGGAAACACCATATATTTT.

The chain links TRBV28 to TRBJ1-2; D is uncertain. Trimming stripped 5 bases from V and 0 bases from J, with 7 bases between. Germline V gives CDR1 MDHEN, CDR2 SYDVKM. The CDR3 covers 13 residues. CDR3 DNA sequence: TGTGCCAGCAGTAGTACAACTAACTATGGCTACACCTTC. Translation gives CASSSTTNYGYTF.

This clone was recorded only once. The V and J genes are TRBV18 and TRBJ1-2; the D is unclear. The CDR3 length is 13 residues. V was clipped by 2 bases and J by 3 bases, with 7 bases between them. Germline CDR1 is KGHSH and CDR2 is LQKENI. The CDR3 DNA reads as TGTGCCAGCTCACCAGAAAGAGACTATGGCTACACCTTC. Translated: CASSPERDYGYTF.

The chain uses TRBV5-1 and TRBJ2-7, with 13 bases identical to TRBD2. This CDR3 has 15 residues. The germline V gene has CDR1 SGHRS and CDR2 YFSETQ. J gave up 4 bases and V 4 bases, and 5 bases lay outside the gene matches. The CDR3 region is CASSGGTSGIYEQYF. CDR3 coding DNA: TGCGCCAGCAGCGGAGGGACTAGCGGGATTTACGAGCAGTACTTC.

The genes are TRBV2 and TRBJ2-7, with 7 nucleotides matching TRBD2. CDR1 and CDR2 (germline): SNHLY, FYNNEI. CDR3 length: 12 residues. Trimming took 6 bases from V and 3 from J; bases not matched to a gene: 2. CDR3: CASRGDYYEQYF. DNA of the CDR3: TGTGCCAGCAGGGGGGACTACTACGAGCAGTACTTC.

The V and J genes are TRBV6-5 and TRBJ1-2, with D perhaps TRBD1 (5 bases). Germline loops: CDR1 MNHEY, CDR2 SVGAGI. V was cut by 6 bases and J by 6 bases, with 14 bases left in between. The CDR3 loop spans 13 amino acids. The CDR3 nucleotides read TGTGCCAGCAGCTCGATGGGGCTCAATGGCTACACCTTC. Translation: CASSSMGLNGYTF.

This clone was observed a few times. The chain uses TRBV4-1 and TRBJ2-7; 11 bases line up with TRBD2. J lost 0 bases, V lost 4 bases, and 11 bases had no gene match. The CDR3 covers 18 residues. In germline, CDR1 is MGHRA, CDR2 YSYEKL. CDR3 sequence: CASSRVARLAGSSYEQYF. The CDR3 DNA is TGCGCCAGCAGCCGAGTTGCGCGACTAGCGGGGTCCTCCTACGAGCAGTACTTC.

As DNA, the CDR3 is TGTGCCTGGAGTCGACAGGTGAACACTGAAGCTTTCTTT. It translates to CAWSRQVNTEAFF. This chain uses TRBV30 with TRBJ1-1; TRBD1 is a possible D gene (6 bases). CDR3 size: 13 residues. Germline V gene sequence: CDR1 GTSNPN, CDR2 SVGIG (reference sequence). The germline V and J ends were trimmed by 2 bases and 0 bases, with 7 bases remaining between them.